The 23 T cell receptor beta chains in this list originate from one sample, sequenced in a study of control samples from healthy donors and cancer patients. Repertoires were generated with immunoSEQ multiplex PCR, while TCRdb's copy carries only in-frame clones and drops some. The sample includes about 130,000 clones, almost 95% seen only once; the top ten take 0.58%. The source material was PBMCs. Receptor source: a man of 80 years or more with head and neck cancer.

This chain joins TRBV23-1 and TRBJ1-4; 9 positions match TRBD1. TRBV23-1 has ORF status, its function being uncertain. This CDR3 spans 15 amino acids. V dropped 2 bases and J dropped 9; count of bases not matched to a gene: 7. CDR3 region: CASSQTPGQGQKLFF. The CDR3 nucleotides are TGCGCCAGCAGTCAAACCCCGGGACAGGGACAAAAACTGTTTTTT.

The genes are TRBV6-6 and TRBJ2-5; 9 bases map to TRBD1. CDR1 MNHNY and CDR2 SVGAGI come from the germline V gene (reference sequence). Trimming at V came to 1 base and at J to 2 bases, leaving 5 bases not matched to a gene. The CDR3 spans 16 residues. CDR3 bases: TGTGCCAGCAGTTACTGGGGGACAGGGCGGCAAGAGACCCAGTACTTC. This encodes CASSYWGTGRQETQYF.

The J gene is TRBJ2-7, the V gene TRBV28; a weak D match, TRBD1 (5 bases). V shed 3 bases and J shed 8 bases, with 14 bases lying between them. In germline, CDR1 is MDHEN, CDR2 SYDVKM. The CDR3 loop spans 13 amino acids. CDR3 coding DNA: TGTGCCAGCAGTTTCGCAGGGTCGGCAAAGCAGTACTTC. Translating gives CASSFAGSAKQYF.

This chain joins TRBV5-1 and TRBJ2-1; 7 bases map to TRBD2. Germline V gene sequence: CDR1 SGHRS, CDR2 YFSETQ. The CDR3 contains 14 residues. V lost 1 base and J lost 9; bases outside the gene matches: 7. The CDR3 region is CASSLLATGGEQFF. CDR3 nucleotides: TGCGCCAGCAGCTTGTTAGCCACGGGGGGTGAGCAGTTCTTC.

The chain couples TRBV9 to TRBJ2-7; unclear D gene. Germline V gives CDR1 SGDLS, CDR2 YYNGEE. The V end was cut by 3 bases, the J end by 7 bases, with 14 bases between. The CDR3 runs 13 residues. The CDR3: CASSARYFSEQYF. The CDR3 bases are TGTGCCAGCAGCGCCAGATATTTTTCGGAGCAGTACTTC.

The V call is TRBV18, the J call TRBJ1-6; D not resolved. Trimming removed 6 bases from V and 7 bases from J, with 16 bases in between. The CDR3 consists of 15 residues. Germline CDR1 and CDR2: KGHSH and LQKENI. The CDR3 DNA follows: TGTGCCAGCTCCCCCGAGGCAGAGCGGAATTCACCCCTCCACTTT. Translated: CASSPEAERNSPLHF.

The V call is TRBV15, the J call TRBJ1-2; the D is unclear. This CDR3 region has 13 residues. Germline V lookup: CDR1 LNHNV, CDR2 YYDKDF (reference sequence). Trimming left V 0 bases short and J 8 bases short, with 10 bases between. The CDR3 DNA sequence: TGTGCCACCAGCAGAGATCTGGACGGAGGCTACACCTTC. Translating gives CATSRDLDGGYTF.

This chain uses TRBV12-3 or TRBV12-4 with TRBJ2-3; D uncertain. CDR3 length: 12 residues. The V and J ends lost 4 bases and 5 bases respectively, with 7 bases between them. As DNA, the CDR3 is TGTGCCAGCAGTTCTTGGGGAGATACGCAGTATTTT. Translating it yields CASSSWGDTQYF.

V usage is TRBV18 and J usage is TRBJ1-3, with 8 nucleotides matching TRBD1. The CDR3 is 16 amino acids. The V gene end was trimmed by 3 bases and the J gene end by 0 bases; junction bases not matched to a gene: 4. Per germline, CDR1 KGHSH and CDR2 LQKENI. This CDR3 reads CASSPGTGVSGNTIYF. The CDR3 nucleotides are TGTGCCAGCTCACCGGGGACAGGAGTCTCTGGAAACACCATATATTTT.

In DNA form, the CDR3 reads TGTGCCAGCAGCTTGGGAGGACAGGTTCTGGCCTACGAGCAGTACTTC. Encoded protein: CASSLGGQVLAYEQYF. The rearrangement links TRBV5-4 to TRBJ2-7; TRBD1 matches at 7 bases. J gave up 2 bases and V 0 bases, and 8 bases lay outside the gene matches. From germline, CDR1 is SGHNT and CDR2 YYREEE (reference sequence). This CDR3 spans 16 amino acids. Filled out from reference TRBV5-4 and TRBJ2-7, the complete variable domain reads ETGVTQSPTHLIKTRGQQVTLRCSSQSGHNTVSWYQQALGQGPQFIFQYYREEENGRGNFPPRFSGLQFPNYSSELNVNALELDDSALYLCASSLGGQVLAYEQYFGPGTRLTVT.

The J gene is TRBJ2-7, the V gene TRBV3-1 (or the pseudogene TRBV3-2); no clear D. The germline V gene encodes CDR1 LGHDT and CDR2 YNNKEL (reference sequence). There are 12 residues in the CDR3. V was clipped by 1 base and J by 7 bases, with 8 bases between them. CDR3: CASSQGVWEQYF. Here the CDR3 DNA reads TGTGCCAGCAGCCAAGGGGTTTGGGAGCAGTACTTC.

CDR3 in amino acids: CASSKGREETQYF. CDR3 DNA sequence: TGTGCCAGCAGTAAGGGCAGAGAAGAGACCCAGTACTTC. The chain links TRBV5-6 to TRBJ2-5; D ambiguous. The germline gives CDR1 SGHDT, CDR2 YYEEEE. The CDR3 has 13 residues. V was clipped by 5 bases and J by 3 bases, with 11 bases between them.

V is TRBV2 and J is TRBJ1-2; D is uncertain. V was trimmed by 10 bases and J by 4 bases, leaving 13 bases between them. The CDR3 has 12 amino acids. Germline lookup yields CDR1 SNHLY and CDR2 FYNNEI. The CDR3 sequence: CATSMVLYGYTF. The DNA of the CDR3 is TGTGCCACCAGCATGGTACTCTATGGCTACACCTTC. The full variable domain, in which reference TRBV2 and TRBJ1-2 provide the parts outside the CDR3, is EPEVTQTPSHQVTQMGQEVILRCVPISNHLYFYWYRQILGQKVEFLVSFYNNEISEKSEIFDDQFSVERPDGSNFTLKIRSTKLEDSAMYFCATSMVLYGYTFGSGTRLTVV.

V gene TRBV11-2 combines with J gene TRBJ1-2, with D tentatively TRBD1 (6 bases). With 1 base removed from V and 4 bases from J, the gap between germline ends came to 10 bases. Germline V CDR1 and CDR2: SGHAT, FQNNGV. This CDR3 is 14 amino acids long. The CDR3 sequence: CASSLAGAFYGYTF. As DNA, the CDR3 is TGTGCCAGCAGCTTAGCGGGGGCTTTCTATGGCTACACCTTC.

The chain links TRBV5-1 to TRBJ1-4; D is possibly TRBD1 (6 bases). Germline CDR1 and CDR2: SGHRS and YFSETQ. The CDR3 loop spans 15 amino acids. The V and J ends lost 7 bases and 5 bases respectively, with 18 bases between them. The CDR3 DNA reads TGCGCCAGCTCGGTTGATAACAGGGCCAATGAAAAACTGTTTTTT. Protein: CASSVDNRANEKLFF.

This clone was seen only once. The J gene is TRBJ1-2, the V gene TRBV2; possibly TRBD1 for D (6 bases). V lost 8 bases and J 4 bases, leaving 17 bases between the germline ends. Germline V gene data show CDR1 as SNHLY and CDR2 as FYNNEI. The CDR3 loop spans 14 amino acids. The CDR3 nucleotides read TGTGCCAGCCCCTTGGTGGGGGCTGGCTATGGCTACACCTTC. It translates to CASPLVGAGYGYTF.

V is TRBV4-1 and J is TRBJ1-1; no firm D call. Germline CDR1 and CDR2: MGHRA and YSYEKL. The CDR3 is made up of 14 amino acids. The ends were cut back, 4 bases at V and 0 bases at J, with 9 bases in the middle. Written as DNA, the CDR3 is TGCGCCAGCAGCCCTGCCTCTCTGAACACTGAAGCTTTCTTT. The encoded protein is CASSPASLNTEAFF.

The V and J genes are TRBV3-1 (or the pseudogene TRBV3-2) and TRBJ2-1, with D uncertain. The V end was cut by 4 bases, the J end by 9 bases, with 13 bases between. CDR3 length equals 13 residues. The V gene's germline CDR1 is LGHDT and CDR2 YNNKEL (reference sequence). The CDR3 DNA is TGTGCCAGCAGCCTCCCCGTTTTTGGTGAGCAGTTCTTC. Its translation is CASSLPVFGEQFF.

This chain links TRBV7-9 with TRBJ2-5; D remains unclear. The CDR3 has 14 residues. Between the trimmed V and J ends, which lost 3 bases and 0 bases, there was a span of 8 bases. From germline, CDR1 is SEHNR and CDR2 FQNEAQ (reference sequence). The CDR3: CASSLDVYQETQYF. The DNA of the CDR3 is TGTGCCAGCAGCTTGGACGTGTACCAAGAGACCCAGTACTTC.

This chain links TRBV19 with TRBJ1-3; 7 positions agree with TRBD1. CDR1 and CDR2 (germline): LNHDA, SQIVND (reference sequence). J lost 1 base, V lost 5 bases, and 5 bases had no gene match. The CDR3 totals 15 residues. This CDR3 reads CASSAGQESGNTIYF. CDR3 sequence (DNA): TGTGCCAGTAGTGCTGGACAGGAGTCTGGAAACACCATATATTTT.

As concerns this clone: The sample holds other DNA sequences that translate to the same CDR3. The V gene is TRBV30, the J gene TRBJ1-5; D is undetermined. CDR3 length: 13 amino acids. V dropped 3 bases and J dropped 0 bases, with 6 bases sitting between them. CDR1 GTSNPN and CDR2 SVGIG come from the germline V gene (reference sequence). CDR3 DNA sequence: TGTGCCTGGAGCGTAGATAGCAATCAGCCCCAGCATTTT. Amino acid sequence: CAWSVDSNQPQHF.

The chain employs TRBV12-3 or TRBV12-4 and TRBJ2-1; 7 bases are a match to TRBD1. The CDR3 runs to 12 residues. V lost 6 bases and J lost 8; bases outside the gene matches: 4. The CDR3 loop reads CASSRQGYEQFF. Written as DNA, the CDR3 is TGTGCCAGCAGCCGACAGGGCTATGAGCAGTTCTTC.

The V and J genes are TRBV4-3 and TRBJ1-1, with a possible D match to TRBD1 (5 bases). V lost 2 bases and J lost 9, with 19 bases in between. In germline, CDR1 is LGHNA, CDR2 YSLEER. This CDR3 is 15 amino acids long. In DNA form, the CDR3 reads TGCGCCAGCAGCCAAACTATGGTGGCTGGGACTAAAGCTTTCTTT. Protein product: CASSQTMVAGTKAFF.